A single sample is the source of the 27 T cell receptor beta chains below, sequenced in a study of blood T cell repertoires in COVID-19. The method was immunoSEQ multiplex PCR; TCRdb's version includes in-frame clones alone and lacks a portion of them. The sample includes some 70,000 clones, around 80% seen only once; the top ten take around 9.4%. Sample: peripheral blood. These receptor sequences come from a woman aged 50 to 65 with acute or convalescent COVID-19.

The rearrangement joins TRBV3-1 (or the pseudogene TRBV3-2) to TRBJ2-2; D is perhaps TRBD1 (5 bases). The V end lost 5 bases, the J end lost 1 base, and 8 bases lay between the germline ends. This CDR3 is built from 14 residues. Germline assignment: CDR1 LGHDT and CDR2 YNNKEL (reference sequence). This CDR3 reads CASSEGQNTGELFF. The CDR3 coding sequence is TGTGCCAGCAGCGAAGGACAGAACACCGGGGAGCTGTTTTTT.

This clone is a singleton in its sample. The junction and the germline gene differ at one end; a read error may be behind it. The V gene is TRBV5-1, the J gene TRBJ1-1; D is perhaps TRBD1 (5 bases). Germline V gives CDR1 SGHRS, CDR2 YFSETQ. The CDR3 has 13 residues. Here the CDR3 DNA reads TGCGCCAGCAGCTTCAACAGGAACGCTGAAGCTTTCTTT. It encodes CASSFNRNAEAFF.

The gene calls are TRBV2 and TRBJ1-1; D unclear. The CDR3 has 13 residues. The V and J ends lost 7 bases and 4 bases respectively, with 13 bases between them. Germline loops: CDR1 SNHLY, CDR2 FYNNEI. The CDR3: CASISSRITEAFF. The CDR3, as DNA: TGTGCCAGCATTTCCTCCAGAATCACTGAAGCTTTCTTT.

The chain joins TRBV9 to TRBJ2-5, with 12 positions matching TRBD2. V shed 4 bases and J 1 base; nucleotides not matched to a gene: 5. The CDR3 consists of 16 residues. The V gene's germline CDR1 is SGDLS and CDR2 YYNGEE. The CDR3 sequence is CASSPWTSGIQETQYF. Written as DNA, the CDR3 is TGTGCCAGCAGCCCGTGGACTAGCGGGATCCAAGAGACCCAGTACTTC.

This chain links TRBV15 with TRBJ2-1; D perhaps matches TRBD2 (5 bases). CDR1 LNHNV and CDR2 YYDKDF come from the germline V gene (reference sequence). The length of the CDR3 is 13 residues. Trimming took 0 bases from V and 7 from J, leaving 7 bases between them. CDR3 sequence reads: CATSRDRGNEQFF. CDR3 coding DNA: TGTGCCACCAGCAGAGATCGAGGGAATGAGCAGTTCTTC.

The CDR3 protein is CASSSTMTENIQYF. In DNA, the CDR3 is TGTGCCAGCAGCTCAACCATGACAGAAAACATTCAGTACTTC. The rearrangement uses TRBV11-3 and TRBJ2-4; weak D call: TRBD1 (5 bases). The CDR3 has 14 amino acids. CDR1 SGHNT and CDR2 YENEEA come from the germline V gene. The V end was cut by 4 bases, the J end by 5 bases, with 12 bases between.

This rearrangement joins TRBV9 to TRBJ1-2; TRBD1 agrees at 7 bases. The CDR3 runs to 17 residues. Germline V gene sequence: CDR1 SGDLS, CDR2 YYNGEE. J gave up 3 bases and V 0 bases, and 11 bases lay outside the gene matches. The CDR3 is CASSVEGAWGRDYGYTF. DNA for the CDR3: TGTGCCAGCAGCGTAGAGGGGGCTTGGGGGCGCGACTATGGCTACACCTTC.

This clone has just a few counts. The chain couples TRBV14 to TRBJ1-6, with 7 bases fitting TRBD1. This CDR3 contains 14 residues. Germline CDR1 and CDR2: SGHDN and FVKESK. J was trimmed by 9 bases and V by 4 bases; bases with no gene match: 6. In DNA form, the CDR3 reads TGTGCCAGCAGCCCTACAGGGGTGGGTTCACCCCTCCACTTT. Its translation: CASSPTGVGSPLHF.

This chain uses TRBV7-2 with TRBJ2-7; 8 bases fit TRBD1. Per the germline V gene, CDR1 is SGHTA and CDR2 is FQGNSA. The CDR3 spans 13 residues. J was trimmed by 3 bases and V by 5 bases; bases with no gene match: 3. CDR3 protein: CASSAGQVYEQYF. The CDR3 bases are TGTGCCAGCAGCGCGGGACAGGTCTACGAGCAGTACTTC.

In its sample, this clone was seen a few times. The chain is built from TRBV4-3 and TRBJ2-1; possibly TRBD2 for D (6 bases). The CDR3 consists of 15 residues. Germline V lookup: CDR1 LGHNA, CDR2 YSLEER. Trimming removed 1 base from V and 7 bases from J, with 14 bases in between. The CDR3 is CASSQAGVVSNEQFF. In DNA, the CDR3 is TGCGCCAGCAGCCAAGCGGGAGTGGTTTCGAATGAGCAGTTCTTC.

The chain links TRBV4-2 to TRBJ2-7, with TRBD2 identical over 8 bases. This CDR3 contains 15 residues. Germline V gene data show CDR1 as LGHNA and CDR2 as YNFKEQ. Germline trimming cut 4 bases from V and 4 bases from J; bases unmatched to any gene: 9. In DNA form, the CDR3 reads TGTGCCAGCAGCCCTGCTGCGACTAGCGAATACGAGCAGTACTTC. Its protein is CASSPAATSEYEQYF.

The chain recombines TRBV2 with TRBJ1-1; D perhaps matches TRBD1 (6 bases). Germline V gene data show CDR1 as SNHLY and CDR2 as FYNNEI. CDR3 length equals 14 residues. V shed 4 bases and J shed 0 bases, with 9 bases lying between them. The CDR3 reads CASSGQAMNTEAFF. The CDR3 DNA sequence: TGTGCCAGCAGTGGACAGGCCATGAACACTGAAGCTTTCTTT. Full variable domain (missing parts from reference TRBV2 and TRBJ1-1): EPEVTQTPSHQVTQMGQEVILRCVPISNHLYFYWYRQILGQKVEFLVSFYNNEISEKSEIFDDQFSVERPDGSNFTLKIRSTKLEDSAMYFCASSGQAMNTEAFFGQGTRLTVV.

The rearrangement uses TRBV5-5 and TRBJ2-1, with 7 bases fitting TRBD2. Germline V gene lookup returns CDR1 SGHKS and CDR2 YYEKEE (reference sequence). This CDR3 spans 15 amino acids. Trimming cost V 1 base and J 3 bases; bases outside gene matches: 4. CDR3 loop: CASSLTGTNYNEQFF. For the CDR3, the DNA is TGTGCCAGCAGCTTGACCGGGACTAACTACAATGAGCAGTTCTTC. The full variable domain, with the rest looked up from reference TRBV5-5 and TRBJ2-1, is DAGVTQSPTHLIKTRGQQVTLRCSPISGHKSVSWYQQVLGQGPQFIFQYYEKEERGRGNFPDRFSARQFPNYSSELNVNALLLGDSALYLCASSLTGTNYNEQFFGPGTRLTVL.

This rearrangement joins TRBV9 to TRBJ2-2, with D unresolved. This CDR3 has 15 amino acids. The germline V gene encodes CDR1 SGDLS and CDR2 YYNGEE. V was trimmed by 5 bases and J by 4 bases, leaving 15 bases between them. The CDR3 nucleotides read TGTGCCAGCAGTAAAACCCCGGGTGGCACCGGGGAGCTGTTTTTT. Translation: CASSKTPGGTGELFF.

This chain uses TRBV9 with TRBJ1-1; D is undetermined. V lost 3 bases and J lost 5, with 11 bases in between. The CDR3 has 13 residues. Germline CDR1 and CDR2: SGDLS and YYNGEE. CDR3 in DNA: TGTGCCAGCAGCGGAATCCGGGAGACTGAAGCTTTCTTT. Translation gives CASSGIRETEAFF. The variable domain in full, with the rest retrieved from reference TRBV9 and TRBJ1-1, is DSGVTQTPKHLITATGQRVTLRCSPRSGDLSVYWYQQSLDQGLQFLIQYYNGEERAKGNILERFSAQQFPDLHSELNLSSLELGDSALYFCASSGIRETEAFFGQGTRLTVV.

This sequence joins TRBV10-2 and TRBJ1-1; possible D gene TRBD1, 5 bases. This CDR3 is built from 14 residues. CDR1 and CDR2 (germline): WSHSY, SAAADI. V shed 6 bases and J shed 0 bases, with 11 bases lying between them. DNA for the CDR3: TGCGCCAGCAGGACCAGGGCTTTGAACACTGAAGCTTTCTTT. Translation: CASRTRALNTEAFF.

The V call is TRBV25-1, the J call TRBJ1-3; no clear D gene. The V end was cut by 4 bases, the J end by 0 bases, with 10 bases between. The CDR3 has 15 residues. Germline CDR1 is MGHDK and CDR2 is SYGVNS. The CDR3 region is CASSASAYSGNTIYF. DNA of the CDR3: TGTGCCAGCAGTGCGAGTGCTTACTCTGGAAACACCATATATTTT.

The V and J genes are TRBV28 and TRBJ1-1; 11 nucleotides line up with TRBD1. CDR3 length: 14 residues. V trimming: 8 bases; J trimming: 3 bases; junction bases outside the gene matches: 5. Per the germline V gene, CDR1 is MDHEN and CDR2 is SYDVKM. CDR3 in DNA: TGTGCCAGCCTCTCGGGACAGGGGGACACTGAAGCTTTCTTT. It yields the protein CASLSGQGDTEAFF.

The chain recombines TRBV7-9 with TRBJ2-2, with D unclear. Trimming removed 4 bases at V and 6 bases at J, with 15 bases between. Germline CDR1 is SEHNR and CDR2 is FQNEAQ (reference sequence). There are 15 residues in the CDR3. The CDR3 sequence is CASSSPNHVSGELFF. The CDR3 DNA sequence: TGTGCCAGCAGCTCCCCTAATCATGTATCCGGGGAGCTGTTTTTT.

A few counts support this clone. The V gene is TRBV29-1, the J gene TRBJ1-5; 7 nucleotides line up with TRBD1. J lost 1 base, V lost 7 bases, and 10 bases had no gene match. This CDR3 contains 15 residues. CDR1 and CDR2 (germline): SQVTM, ANQGSEA. CDR3 nucleotides: TGCAGCGCGCGGGACAGACGAGGGAGCAATCAGCCCCAGCATTTT. Amino acids: CSARDRRGSNQPQHF.

This clone was counted a few times. The rearrangement links TRBV5-5 to TRBJ2-3; D might be TRBD2 (5 bases). The germline gives CDR1 SGHKS, CDR2 YYEKEE (reference sequence). This CDR3 contains 15 residues. V lost 0 bases and J 8 bases, leaving 16 bases between the germline ends. DNA for the CDR3: TGTGCCAGCAGCTTGGAGGGCGGTGGCCGGGGTACGCAGTATTTT. This encodes CASSLEGGGRGTQYF.

The V gene is TRBV5-8, the J gene TRBJ1-1; D uncertain. CDR3 length: 16 amino acids. Trimming shortened V by 0 bases and J by 3 bases, and 15 bases separated the two germline ends. Germline loops: CDR1 SGHTS, CDR2 YDEGEE. CDR3 in amino acids: CASSLGSGNGYTEAFF. For the CDR3, the DNA is TGTGCCAGCAGCTTGGGGTCCGGGAATGGTTACACTGAAGCTTTCTTT. The entire variable domain, with the rest obtained from reference TRBV5-8 and TRBJ1-1, is as follows: EAGVTQSPTHLIKTRGQQATLRCSPISGHTSVYWYQQALGLGLQFLLWYDEGEERNRGNFPPRFSGRQFPNYSSELNVNALELEDSALYLCASSLGSGNGYTEAFFGQGTRLTVV.

In this sample, this clone turned up a few times. V usage is TRBV2 and J usage is TRBJ1-2, with D hard to call. The CDR3 has 12 residues. The V end lost 6 bases, the J end lost 6 bases, and 11 bases lay between the germline ends. From germline, CDR1 is SNHLY and CDR2 FYNNEI. In nucleotides, the CDR3 is TGTGCCAGCAGACGGCGGATAGATGGCTACACCTTC. Amino acids: CASRRRIDGYTF.

This chain links TRBV5-4 with TRBJ1-4; D perhaps matches TRBD1 (6 bases). The V end lost 4 bases, the J end lost 3 bases, and 10 bases lay between the germline ends. Germline V gives CDR1 SGHNT, CDR2 YYREEE (reference sequence). CDR3 length: 14 residues. The CDR3 sequence is CASSRSGANEKLFF. The CDR3, as DNA: TGTGCCAGCAGCCGGTCAGGGGCTAATGAAAAACTGTTTTTT.

V gene TRBV11-2 combines with J gene TRBJ1-5; possible D gene TRBD1, 6 bases. CDR3 length equals 15 residues. Trimming removed 5 bases at V and 2 bases at J, with 13 bases between. Germline values: CDR1 SGHAT, CDR2 FQNNGV. CDR3 sequence: CASSPGRGGNQPQHF. CDR3 coding DNA: TGTGCCAGCAGCCCGGGCAGGGGAGGCAATCAGCCCCAGCATTTT.

The chain carries TRBV9 and TRBJ1-1, with D perhaps TRBD1 (5 bases). This CDR3 contains 16 residues. Germline V gives CDR1 SGDLS, CDR2 YYNGEE. Trimming left V 3 bases short and J 1 base short, with 16 bases between. The CDR3 bases are TGTGCCAGCAGCGCCCACCTGGGGCAGGGGAACACTGAAGCTTTCTTT. Encoded protein: CASSAHLGQGNTEAFF. Combining the CDR3 with reference TRBV9 and TRBJ1-1 gives the whole variable domain DSGVTQTPKHLITATGQRVTLRCSPRSGDLSVYWYQQSLDQGLQFLIQYYNGEERAKGNILERFSAQQFPDLHSELNLSSLELGDSALYFCASSAHLGQGNTEAFFGQGTRLTVV.

The CDR3 bases are TGTGCCAGCAGGGGTGCGGGGGGGAAACTGTTTTTT. Protein sequence: CASRGAGGKLFF. The rearrangement joins TRBV6-5 to TRBJ1-4; possible D gene TRBD1, 5 bases. Germline values: CDR1 MNHEY, CDR2 SVGAGI. V was trimmed by 6 bases and J by 11 bases, leaving 13 bases between them. The CDR3 spans 12 residues.